A single T cell receptor beta chain is shown here with its context. Its antigen is not known. This record belongs to a study of T cells in Graves' hyperthyroidism and ophthalmopathy. This CDR3 contains 14 residues. Between the trimmed V and J ends, which lost 3 bases and 8 bases, there was a span of 13 bases. CDR1 and CDR2 (germline): MDHEN, SYDVKM. Out of approximately 9.9 ml of fresh peripheral blood came the PBMCs. From RNA transcripts, TCR beta CDR3 regions were amplified. Primed by the HTBI set, a first-round RT-PCR was run on the TCR CDR3. TCRdb fed the multiplex PCR reads into MiXCR, producing one record per CDR3 protein. The data contain about 400,000 distinct CDR3 sequences, about 15% of them seen just once; the ten biggest clones take up about 30%. Study-wide results and caveats: A 13 V-J model separated ophthalmopathy from stable hyperthyroidism.

The sample consisted of blood. The chain carries TRBV28 and TRBJ2-2; the D gene is possibly TRBD2 (6 bases). This receptor was obtained from a woman younger than 30 with Graves' hyperthyroidism that later progressed to Graves' ophthalmopathy. CDR3 amino acids: CASSFLGRPGELFF. CDR3 nucleotides: TGTGCCAGCAGTTTTTTAGGGAGGCCGGGGGAGCTGTTTTTT. Full variable domain (missing parts from reference TRBV28 and TRBJ2-2): DVKVTQSSRYLVKRTGEKVFLECVQDMDHENMFWYRQDPGLGLRLIYFSYDVKMKEKGDIPEGYSVSREKKERFSLILESASTNQTSMYLCASSFLGRPGELFFGEGSRLTVL.